This T cell receptor (beta chain) was observed in a study of shared clonotypes between healthy human individuals (dated by TCRdb to 2018 to 2021). About the investigation overall: The cohort comprised a couple of women and a few men aged 18 to 49 years. The study deeply sequenced blood TCR repertoires of about five healthy adults to estimate repertoire size and the extent of clonotype sharing between individuals. For each donor, three plates each were used for CD4 naive and CD4 memory, two plates were used for CD8 naive, and one plate was used for CD8 memory. Different laboratories and diverse techniques were used to prepare libraries and sequence TCR repertoires, to increase sequencing depth and limit assay-specific biases. Between about 0.94 and 8.9 billion PBMCs per donor were obtained by leukapheresis. General conclusions and limits of the study: The small number of donors limited the genetic and exposure-history diversity represented. Even with the large sequencing depth, rarefaction of the sorted-subset datasets indicated that sequencing was incomplete. Pairwise subsampling led to the expectation that sequencing depth would affect the degree of clonotype sharing among donors. Sampling was restricted to blood, and TCR repertoires in tissue are likely to differ from TCR repertoires in blood. Sharing across several donors was observed for around 5% of naive CD4, 3.5% of naive CD8, over 2% of memory CD4, and about 0.39% of memory CD8 clonotypes. Compared with non-shared clonotypes, clonotypes shared by all four sorted-subset donors had higher generation probabilities. Estimated clonotype richness was generally larger for naive than for memory subsets.

The donors were healthy, HIV-negative adults with no recently reported acute infections or vaccinations. Every donor was a Caucasian adult living in Nashville, Tennessee, USA. Magnetic negative selection was used to enrich CD4+ T cells, after which naive cells were positively selected on CD45RA and the negative fraction became the memory subset. After blood collection by leukapheresis, PBMCs were isolated using Ficoll-Histopaque density gradient centrifugation and then cryopreserved in the vapor phase of liquid nitrogen. Purity and quantity of every magnetically sorted T cell population were checked by analytical flow cytometry. From each sorted fraction, genomic DNA was isolated and quantified by UV absorbance on a Nanodrop 2000c. For this clone: The specificity of this receptor is unknown. The record has no base qualities; no much larger clone is one base away.

Using the deep immunoSEQ assay, TCR CDR3 regions were amplified from genomic DNA by multiplex PCR. Genomic DNA extracted from each cell subset was distributed evenly over all wells of several immunoSEQ 96-well plates, and each plate served as one replicate. For sorted subsets, each replicate PCR was loaded with approximately 0.2 ug genomic DNA, equivalent to approximately 33,000 T cell genomes. Purified libraries were quantified with a Qubit 3.0 fluorometer, sized on a Bioanalyzer 2100, and re-quantified with the KAPA Library Quantification kit. Each immunoSEQ 96-well plate was sequenced on its own single-read 150-cycle Illumina NextSeq 550 flow cell. Per the authors' processing: Because only junctional sequences without quality scores were contained in the immunoSEQ output, filtering matching that applied to full-length reads could not be performed. To assign V/J genes and CDR3, sequences were annotated against IMGT germline references using PyIR, a Python wrapper for IgBLAST v1.9. Any read was removed if the V/J assignment was weak (E-value above 1e-6), the CDR3 was missing, or the read contained stop codons, out-of-frame junctions, or ambiguous translated residues. A V3J clonotype was defined by an identical inferred V gene, J gene, and CDR3 amino acid sequence. The percentage overlap between two repertoires was calculated by dividing the number of shared unique clonotypes by the size of the smaller repertoire. RTK rarefaction, the Chao1 estimator, and Recon v2.1 estimates of unobserved clonotypes were used to assess repertoire richness. Generation probabilities were computed with OLGA for all TCRbeta clonotypes obtained by the gDNA method from four donors. This is the immuneACCESS table as TCRdb keeps it, with only in-frame sequences that have V and J called. A part of the clones is gone; compared with another copy, unresolved V genes explain less than half, and the rest is unexplained. D and trimming come from the DNA, and the V and J calls and clone size come from that table. Present in this sample are some 1.5 million clones, 96% of which were seen just once. The ten largest clones add up to 1% to 1.5% of the sample.

Reading from cysteine to phenylalanine, the CDR3 counts 15 amino acids. Just the 45-base CDR3 DNA is kept, in frame starting at base 1. The germline V gene encodes CDR1 SGHTA and CDR2 FQGNSA. Trimming takes 2 bases off V and 4 bases off J; junction bases not matched to a gene: 7. This receptor was obtained from a man aged 25 to 40 in good health. The sample comprised naive CD4+ T cells sorted from blood. Read against the paper, the sample's cell subset or site label means: CD45RA+ positively selected. This chain is built from TRBV7-2 and TRBJ2-7; 8 nucleotides in the junction match TRBD2. At the DNA level, the sequence is TGTGCCAGCAGCTTACCGAGCGGGAGACTATACGAGCAGTACTTC. It encodes CASSLPSGRLYEQYF. With the rest looked up from the reference TRBV7-2 and TRBJ2-7 genes rather than sequenced, the full variable domain is GAGVSQSPSNKVTEKGKDVELRCDPISGHTALYWYRQSLGQGLEFLIYFQGNSAPDKSGLPSDRFSAERTGGSVSTLTIQRTQQEDSAVYLCASSLPSGRLYEQYFGPGTRLTVT.